Included here is one T cell receptor (beta chain) sequence, with context. CDR3 length: 15 amino acids. V trimming: 6 bases; J trimming: 7 bases; junction bases outside the gene matches: 8. Germline CDR1 reads MNHEY; CDR2 reads SVGAGI. This specimen belongs to a study of blood T cell repertoires in COVID-19. At the level of the study: PBMCs, B-cell-depleted T cells, or T cells were the source of the cDNA or gDNA that made up the material.

Authors' data handling: It was from reference gene primer amplification that nucleated cell counts were estimated. Produced via immunoSEQ multiplex PCR; TCRdb's table is partial and in-frame only. That table is the source of V, J and clone size, and D and trimming were worked out from the DNA. Among about 170,000 clones listed, around 88% were seen once. The V call is TRBV6-5, the J call TRBJ1-4; TRBD1 aligns across 10 bases. The source is a woman between 65 and 79 years old who had recovered from COVID-19. Sample: peripheral blood. CDR3 bases: TGTGCCAGCAGCATCGACAGGGGGCGGGGTGAAAAACTGTTTTTT. Protein: CASSIDRGRGEKLFF.